This entry features one T cell receptor beta chain sequence. The data are from a study of blood T cell repertoires in COVID-19. As originally analysed: Estimated nucleated cell counts came from reference gene primer amplification. The assay was immunoSEQ multiplex PCR, and TCRdb's table has in-frame clones only and misses some. The V and J calls and clone size were taken over from that table, and D and trimming were inferred from the DNA. The profile shows around 100,000 clones, 87% of them singletons. The V gene's germline CDR1 is SGHVS and CDR2 FNYEAQ. CDR3 length: 19 residues. Unmatched junction bases numbered 10, after V lost 1 base and J lost 0 bases.

Sequencing was performed on peripheral blood. This TCR was sampled from a man over 45 in a cohort sampled during active COVID-19. The rearrangement uses TRBV7-6 and TRBJ1-5; 9 nucleotides match TRBD1. CDR3 in amino acids: CASSLVVGTGSHSNQPQHF. CDR3 sequence (DNA): TGTGCCAGCAGCTTAGTGGTGGGGACAGGGAGTCATAGCAATCAGCCCCAGCATTTT.